This TCR beta chain was retrieved from a study of identifying expanded T cells in peripheral blood. Findings and caveats of the study: Two-week clone count variance significantly increased as total template count grew.

The germline V gene encodes CDR1 MNHEY and CDR2 SVGAGI. This CDR3 spans 13 amino acids. Trimming pared 6 bases from V and 0 bases from J, leaving 6 bases between. Using immunoSEQ multiplex PCR, the repertoire was profiled, and TCRdb retains in-frame clones only, with some absent. The sample comprises tens of thousands of clones, approximately 90% of which are singletons, and around 2.8% rests with the top ten. A word on this clone: The target antigen is unknown.

No infections or other immune events were documented during collection. The sample comprised blood. The receptor's source is a person aged 18 to 75 in good health. The chain couples TRBV6-5 to TRBJ1-5; D is unresolved. The CDR3 spells CASRFDSNQPQHF. Written as DNA, the CDR3 is TGTGCCAGCAGGTTTGATAGCAATCAGCCCCAGCATTTT.